Here is one T cell receptor (beta chain) with its context. This specimen comes from a study of neurological immune-mediated disorders. As for time point: longitudinal time-point 2. With 10-nucleotide random UMIs, 5'RACE was used to make the cDNA. TCRdb re-called the 5' RACE reads with MiXCR, one entry per CDR3 protein. The sample holds some 87,000 distinct CDR3 sequences, around 14% seen once. Source material: PBMCs. The TCR was taken from a female donor with HTLV-1-associated myelopathy (HAM/TSP).

The CDR3 DNA follows: TGTGCCAGCAGCCCCCTAGCGGGGGGGCGAAACACCGGGGAGCTGTTTTTT. Translating it yields CASSPLAGGRNTGELFF. The chain joins TRBV7-9 to TRBJ2-2, with TRBD2 matching 12 bases. The J segment lost 2 bases and the V segment lost 5 bases, leaving 6 bases of the junction unmatched. The CDR3 runs to 17 residues. Germline CDR1 reads SEHNR; CDR2 reads FQNEAQ (reference sequence).